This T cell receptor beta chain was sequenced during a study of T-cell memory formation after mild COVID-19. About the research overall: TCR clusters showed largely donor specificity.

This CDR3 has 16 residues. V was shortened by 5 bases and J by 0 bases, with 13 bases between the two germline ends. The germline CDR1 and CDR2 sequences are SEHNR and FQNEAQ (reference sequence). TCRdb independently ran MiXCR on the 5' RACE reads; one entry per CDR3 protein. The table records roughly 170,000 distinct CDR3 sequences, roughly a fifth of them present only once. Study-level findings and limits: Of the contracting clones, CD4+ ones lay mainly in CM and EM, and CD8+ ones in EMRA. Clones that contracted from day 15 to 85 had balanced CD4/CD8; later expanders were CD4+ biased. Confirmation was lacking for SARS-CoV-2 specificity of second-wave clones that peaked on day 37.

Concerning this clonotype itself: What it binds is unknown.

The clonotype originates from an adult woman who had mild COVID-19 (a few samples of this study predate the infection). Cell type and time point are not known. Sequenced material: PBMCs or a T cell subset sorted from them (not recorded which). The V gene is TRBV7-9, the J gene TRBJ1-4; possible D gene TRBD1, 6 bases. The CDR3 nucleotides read TGTGCCAGCAGCCCGGGACACCTCGCAACTAATGAAAAACTGTTTTTT. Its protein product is CASSPGHLATNEKLFF.